This TCR beta chain appears in the sequencing data of a study of blood T cell repertoires in COVID-19. The cohort comprised adults aged about 18 to 90 years residing in approximately 25 US areas. Cohorts were determined from participant-reported clinical history. What the recovered Cohort 3 donors had was two negative PCRs, clearance, or symptom resolution. Trimming removed 6 bases at V and 3 bases at J, with 21 bases between. This CDR3 region has 16 residues. Germline V CDR1 and CDR2: SGHRS, YFSETQ. This clone came up once. Only in-frame clones appear in the TCRdb table, and some are missing; sequencing was by immunoSEQ multiplex PCR. The sample includes hundreds of thousands of clones, around nine tenths of them seen just once.

The sequence derives from a man aged 55 to 70 who had recovered from COVID-19. The chain uses TRBV5-1 and TRBJ1-1; the D gene is possibly TRBD1 (5 bases). The source material was PBMCs or T cells enriched from blood (not recorded which). The CDR3 loop reads CASTKRGERRDTEAFF. The DNA of the CDR3 is TGCGCCAGCACCAAACGGGGGGAGCGTAGGGACACTGAAGCTTTCTTT.